This record covers a single TCR beta chain. Methods used by the authors: Estimation of nucleated cell counts was performed using reference gene primer amplification. Clones were read by immunoSEQ multiplex PCR, and TCRdb kept only the in-frame ones, dropping some. V and J calls and clone size are copied from that table; D and trimming were computed from the DNA. The profile shows roughly 150,000 clones, roughly 88% of them singletons. The data originate from a study of blood T cell repertoires in COVID-19. As for the study in general: Acute-phase and convalescent COVID-19 samples originated in the United States, Italy and Spain. PBMCs, B-cell-depleted T cells, or T cells provided the cDNA or gDNA that made up the material.

V lost 3 bases, J lost 4 bases, and 6 bases stayed unmatched. The CDR3 is 15 amino acids. Germline lookup yields CDR1 SGHTA and CDR2 FQGNSA. Sequencing was carried out using peripheral blood. This clonotype originated in a woman aged 45-65 years with acute or convalescent COVID-19. The chain has TRBV7-2 and TRBJ2-1, with 7 bases fitting TRBD2. The CDR3 coding sequence is TGTGCCAGCAGCTTGAGGGCGGGAGAGTACAATGAGCAGTTCTTC. It codes for CASSLRAGEYNEQFF.